These 3 T cell receptor beta chains share one sample of origin, sequenced in a study of blood T cells in healthy people across ages. The authors ran a second PCR of roughly 6 to 12 cycles using a sample-barcoded 5' primer and a J-beta primer mix. TCRdb re-called the 5' RACE reads through MiXCR, storing one row per CDR3 protein. Of fewer than 700,000 distinct CDR3 sequences in the sample, 45% to 55% are singletons; the top ten hold roughly 24%. The sample was blood. These receptors came from an elderly man in good health.

This chain joins TRBV7-6 and TRBJ2-5; 10 nucleotides agree with TRBD2. Germline assignment: CDR1 SGHVS and CDR2 FNYEAQ. The CDR3 is 18 residues long. V was pared by 2 bases and J by 1 base, with 10 bases of the junction left unmatched. The CDR3 sequence is CASSLLGPSGSFQETQYF. The CDR3 DNA sequence: TGTGCCAGCAGCTTACTAGGCCCTAGCGGGAGTTTCCAAGAGACCCAGTACTTC. The entire variable domain, with the rest obtained from reference TRBV7-6 and TRBJ2-5, is as follows: GAGVSQSPRYKVTKRGQDVALRCDPISGHVSLYWYRQALGQGPEFLTYFNYEAQQDKSGLPNDRFSAERPEGSISTLTIQRTEQRDSAMYRCASSLLGPSGSFQETQYFGPGTRLLVL.

This clonotype was seen only a few times. The DNA for the CDR3 is TGTGCCACCGGGGAATCCGGGACCGCCTCAGATACGCAGTATTTT. Amino acids: CATGESGTASDTQYF. The V gene is TRBV24-1, the J gene TRBJ2-3; D tentatively reads TRBD1 or TRBD2 (5 bases each). The CDR3 extends over 15 amino acids. The V end was cut by 9 bases, the J end by 4 bases, with 19 bases between. The germline V gene has CDR1 KGHDR and CDR2 SFDVKD.

The chain combines TRBV7-2 with TRBJ2-2, with D perhaps assigned TRBD1 or TRBD2 (5 bases each). CDR1 and CDR2 from the germline V gene are SGHTA and FQGNSA. CDR3 length equals 20 residues. V was cut by 7 bases and J by 4 bases, with 31 bases left in between. This chain's CDR3 is CASNRNPPQYPGRGTGELFF. As DNA, the CDR3 is TGTGCCAGCAACCGAAACCCTCCCCAATACCCGGGACGTGGCACCGGGGAGCTGTTTTTT.